These 27 T cell receptor beta chains were sequenced from one sample in a study of beta chain features in type 1 diabetes (dated by TCRdb to the late 2010s). Paper-wide results and their limitations: Type 1 diabetes patients showed a moderate but significant shortening of TCRB CDR3 length in all four CD4+ subsets.

The library relied on the immunoSEQ multiplex PCR assay. The High Capacity cDNA Reverse Transcription Kit was used to reverse transcribe all of the isolated RNA, meaning that expressed TCRB transcripts were what got sequenced. As stored in TCRdb, this immuneACCESS dataset retains in-frame rearrangements with V and J assigned. A fraction of the clones does not appear; measured against another copy, unresolved V genes explain less than half of the discrepancy, and the remainder lacks a known reason. The sample data list roughly 340,000 clones, and 13% of these were observed just once. Of the sample, over 0.014% is held by the ten largest clones. These TCRs are of unknown antigen specificity. The specimen sequenced was naive CD4+ T cells from blood. This specimen's cell subset or site label, interpreted: true naive CD4+ T cells. Receptor source: a woman younger than 30 with type 1 diabetes.

In DNA, the CDR3 is TGTGCCAGCAGTTCCACTGGACAGGGGTTGCAGACCCAGTACTTC. It is translated as CASSSTGQGLQTQYF. The chain combines TRBV27 with TRBJ2-5; 9 positions match TRBD1. The CDR3 has 15 residues. Trimming removed 4 bases from V and 6 bases from J; junction bases left unmatched: 9. Germline loops: CDR1 MNHEY, CDR2 SMNVEV (reference sequence).

The V gene is TRBV19, the J gene TRBJ2-1; D might be TRBD2 (6 bases). The CDR3 consists of 14 residues. Trimming removed 6 bases at V and 4 bases at J, with 13 bases between. In germline, CDR1 is LNHDA, CDR2 SQIVND (reference sequence). Here the CDR3 reads CASRVDYQYNEQFF. Here the CDR3 DNA reads TGTGCCAGTAGGGTGGACTACCAATACAATGAGCAGTTCTTC.

This clone was counted only a few times. The chain carries TRBV9 and TRBJ2-5; TRBD2 matches at 14 bases. The J call could be wrong; TRBJ2-7 is a better fit for the DNA end. Germline loops: CDR1 SGDLS, CDR2 YYNGEE. The CDR3 length is 14 residues. The CDR3 DNA reads as TGTGCCAGCAGCCCGGGACTAGCGGGAGCCGAGCAGTACTTC. Encoded protein: CASSPGLAGAEQYF.

The chain uses TRBV2 and TRBJ1-1; D might be TRBD1 (5 bases). Trimming took 10 bases from V and 0 from J, leaving 12 bases between them. CDR1 and CDR2 (germline): SNHLY, FYNNEI. The CDR3 is 13 amino acids. DNA for the CDR3: TGTGCCACAAGGGGATACATGAACACTGAAGCTTTCTTT. Residues: CATRGYMNTEAFF.

This clone has just a few counts. The chain couples TRBV7-9 to TRBJ1-1; D might be TRBD1 (5 bases). This CDR3 has 15 residues. V was trimmed by 1 base and J by 4 bases, leaving 13 bases between them. The V gene's germline CDR1 is SEHNR and CDR2 FQNEAQ (reference sequence). CDR3 loop: CASSLDPGSGTEAFF. The DNA of the CDR3 is TGTGCCAGCAGCTTAGACCCAGGGTCGGGCACTGAAGCTTTCTTT.

This clone was found a few times. The V call is TRBV27, the J call TRBJ2-7, with D tentatively TRBD2 (5 bases). Germline lookup yields CDR1 MNHEY and CDR2 SMNVEV (reference sequence). This CDR3 is built from 13 residues. The V and J ends lost 4 bases and 1 base respectively, with 8 bases between them. The CDR3 protein is CASSSRVSYEQYF. The CDR3 DNA reads TGTGCCAGCAGTTCGCGGGTTTCCTACGAGCAGTACTTC.

This clone occurred a few times. The chain employs TRBV5-1 and TRBJ2-7, with TRBD2 matching 7 bases. The CDR3 loop spans 16 amino acids. CDR1 is SGHRS, CDR2 YFSETQ, per germline. The junction had 7 bases not matched to a gene; V was cut back by 1 base and J by 0 bases. This CDR3 is CASSLLGGSLSYEQYV. The CDR3 DNA is TGCGCCAGCAGCTTGCTAGGCGGGAGCCTCTCCTACGAGCAGTACGTC.

This clone was seen repeatedly, ten times or more. The V gene is TRBV23-1, the J gene TRBJ2-7; TRBD1 might be the D (5 bases). TRBV23-1 is treated as an ORF (open reading frame) with a function not yet certain. Deletions cut 3 bases from V and 3 bases from J, with 12 bases between. The length of the CDR3 is 14 residues. CDR3 in amino acids: CASSQRQGLYEQYF. The CDR3 DNA follows: TGCGCCAGCAGTCAGAGGCAGGGCCTCTACGAGCAGTACTTC.

This rearrangement joins TRBV2 to TRBJ1-4; D call uncertain. Germline-derived CDR1 and CDR2 are SNHLY and FYNNEI. This CDR3 region has 14 residues. V lost 3 bases, J lost 8 bases, and 13 bases lay in between. The CDR3 sequence: CASSESTTYEKLFF. The CDR3 DNA reads TGTGCCAGCAGTGAGAGCACCACGTACGAAAAACTGTTTTTT.

CDR3 sequence (DNA): TGCAGCGTGCGACGTCAGACAGGCCACGAGCAGTACTTC. Translated: CSVRRQTGHEQYF. The rearrangement uses TRBV29-1 and TRBJ2-7; D is perhaps TRBD1 (6 bases). CDR3 length: 13 residues. Germline CDR1 SQVTM, CDR2 ANQGSEA. Trimming cost V 6 bases and J 5 bases, with 17 bases left between them.

The chain couples TRBV20-1 to TRBJ2-7; a possible D gene is TRBD2 (5 bases). Deletions cut 3 bases from V and 6 bases from J, with 9 bases between. Germline assignment: CDR1 DFQATT and CDR2 SNEGSKA (reference sequence). CDR3 length: 11 residues. The CDR3 DNA sequence: TGCAGTGCTAGCCGGACTGGCGAGCAGTACTTC. It specifies CSASRTGEQYF.

The chain carries TRBV5-1 and TRBJ2-1; TRBD2 matches at 9 bases. J was trimmed by 5 bases and V by 1 base; bases with no gene match: 7. From germline, CDR1 is SGHRS and CDR2 YFSETQ. This CDR3 spans 16 amino acids. The CDR3 DNA reads as TGCGCCAGCAGCTTGAGGGGCGGGAGGGGTCACAATGAGCAGTTCTTC. This encodes CASSLRGGRGHNEQFF.

The chain joins TRBV5-1 to TRBJ2-6; 7 bases map to TRBD1. The germline CDR1 and CDR2 sequences are SGHRS and YFSETQ. The ends lost 2 bases at V and 5 bases at J; junction bases unmatched: 10. CDR3 length: 17 amino acids. This CDR3 is CASSLQGFSLRANVLTF. The CDR3 DNA reads TGCGCCAGCAGCTTACAGGGGTTCAGTCTGAGGGCCAACGTCCTGACTTTC.

The chain links TRBV7-2 to TRBJ2-7; 11 bases agree with TRBD2. Germline CDR1 is SGHTA and CDR2 is FQGNSA. V lost 3 bases, J lost 4 bases, and 8 bases stayed unmatched. This CDR3 spans 16 amino acids. For the CDR3, the DNA is TGTGCCAGCAGCTTTCTCGGGACTAGCGGAACTTACGAGCAGTACGTC. Translation gives CASSFLGTSGTYEQYV.

This sequence joins TRBV18 and TRBJ2-3; 9 bases are shared with TRBD1. The CDR3 has 17 amino acids. Losses at the gene ends were 0 bases for V and 3 bases for J; bases not matched to a gene: 7. CDR1 KGHSH and CDR2 LQKENI come from the germline V gene. This CDR3 reads CASSPPQGQGLTDTQYF. The CDR3 DNA follows: TGTGCCAGCTCACCACCACAAGGACAGGGGTTAACAGATACGCAGTATTTT.

The table lists this clone with a few counts. V and J are TRBV19 and TRBJ2-1; the D gene is possibly TRBD2 (6 bases). CDR3 length: 14 residues. Germline V CDR1 and CDR2: LNHDA, SQIVND (reference sequence). The ends were cut back, 7 bases at V and 1 base at J, with 11 bases in the middle. CDR3 bases: TGTGCCAGTATTAATAGCGGATCCTACAATGAGCAGTTCTTC. Residues: CASINSGSYNEQFF. Combining the CDR3 with reference TRBV19 and TRBJ2-1 gives the whole variable domain DGGITQSPKYLFRKEGQNVTLSCEQNLNHDAMYWYRQDPGQGLRLIYYSQIVNDFQKGDIAEGYSVSREKKESFPLTVTSAQKNPTAFYLCASINSGSYNEQFFGPGTRLTVL.

This clone was counted a few times. CDR3 amino acids: CASSAGAGDQPQHF. The CDR3 region has the DNA TGTGCCAGCAGCGCGGGGGCAGGTGATCAGCCCCAGCATTTT. V gene TRBV14 combines with J gene TRBJ1-5; D may be TRBD1 (6 bases). The ends were cut back, 5 bases at V and 5 bases at J, with 13 bases in the middle. This CDR3 has 14 amino acids. From germline, CDR1 is SGHDN and CDR2 FVKESK.

In this sample, this clone turned up a few times. J is TRBJ2-3 and V is TRBV5-1; tentatively, D is TRBD1 (6 bases). This CDR3 is built from 15 residues. Deletions cut 1 base from V and 6 bases from J, with 15 bases between. Germline values: CDR1 SGHRS, CDR2 YFSETQ. The CDR3 is CASSLRAQGMDTQYF. The CDR3 DNA reads TGCGCCAGCAGCTTGAGAGCACAGGGAATGGATACGCAGTATTTT.

As to this clone: Other DNA sequences from this sample encode an identical CDR3 as well. The V call is TRBV18, the J call TRBJ2-7, with TRBD1 identical over 9 bases. The V gene's germline CDR1 is KGHSH and CDR2 LQKENI. Trimming cost V 2 bases and J 2 bases; bases outside gene matches: 1. The CDR3 is 14 amino acids. CDR3 bases: TGTGCCAGCTCACCAGGGACAGGGCCCTACGAGCAGTACGTC. Its protein product is CASSPGTGPYEQYV.

The chain carries TRBV28 and TRBJ1-2; D remains unclear. The CDR3 totals 12 residues. Trimming stripped 8 bases from V and 2 bases from J, with 9 bases between. Germline assignment: CDR1 MDHEN and CDR2 SYDVKM. The CDR3: CASQPGNYGYTF. The CDR3 DNA follows: TGTGCCAGCCAACCGGGGAACTATGGCTACACCTTC.

The chain's CDR3 is CASSTTGQGIEKLFF. The CDR3, as DNA: TGTGCCAGTAGTACAACGGGACAGGGTATCGAAAAACTGTTTTTT. The genes are TRBV19 and TRBJ1-4; TRBD1 aligns across 9 bases. V lost 4 bases and J lost 8; bases outside the gene matches: 8. The CDR3 loop spans 15 amino acids. The germline gives CDR1 LNHDA, CDR2 SQIVND (reference sequence).

This clone was found a few times. The rearrangement joins TRBV28 to TRBJ2-7, with 13 bases fitting TRBD2. CDR3 length equals 19 residues. The germline V gene has CDR1 MDHEN and CDR2 SYDVKM. V was pared by 6 bases and J by 0 bases, with 14 bases of the junction left unmatched. The CDR3 DNA sequence: TGTGCCAGCAGCTATGCTCTTGGACTAGCGGGAGTCATCTCCTACGAGCAGTACTTC. The encoded protein is CASSYALGLAGVISYEQYF.

This clone was seen a handful of times. The chain recombines TRBV5-6 with TRBJ2-2; TRBD1 agrees at 10 bases. The CDR3 is 18 residues long. With 2 bases clipped from V and 7 bases from J, the junction kept 14 bases outside the gene matches. Germline-derived CDR1 and CDR2 are SGHDT and YYEEEE. The CDR3: CASSFHRQGAIGGGELFF. DNA of the CDR3: TGTGCCAGCAGCTTCCACCGACAGGGGGCCATCGGTGGCGGGGAGCTGTTTTTT.

The J gene is TRBJ2-3, the V gene TRBV6-5; 10 bases line up with TRBD2. This CDR3 has 16 amino acids. From germline, CDR1 is MNHEY and CDR2 SVGAGI. The trim removed 0 bases at V and 4 bases at J, leaving 4 bases unmatched. CDR3 in DNA: TGTGCCAGCAGTTACTCGCTAGCGGGAGAATCAGATACGCAGTATTTT. Its translation is CASSYSLAGESDTQYF.

In this sample, this clone turned up a few times. In the same sample, other DNA sequences code for this CDR3. The chain couples TRBV7-2 to TRBJ2-5; D not certain. The length of the CDR3 is 12 residues. Trimming stripped 3 bases from V and 5 bases from J, with 7 bases between. Germline V lookup: CDR1 SGHTA, CDR2 FQGNSA. The CDR3, as DNA: TGTGCCAGCAGCTTGGGCTTGGAGACCCAGTACTTC. Translated: CASSLGLETQYF.

The J gene is TRBJ1-2, the V gene TRBV30; 7 bases are shared with TRBD1. CDR3 length: 13 amino acids. The V and J ends lost 2 bases and 3 bases, in that order; junction bases with no gene match: 3. Germline CDR1 and CDR2: GTSNPN and SVGIG (reference sequence). The CDR3 reads CAWSSGQYYGYTF. The CDR3 DNA follows: TGTGCCTGGAGTTCGGGACAGTACTATGGCTACACCTTC.

This clone turned up a few times. The genes are TRBV30 and TRBJ2-6; the D gene is possibly TRBD2 (5 bases). The V end was cut by 2 bases, the J end by 0 bases, with 11 bases between. Germline assignment: CDR1 GTSNPN and CDR2 SVGIG (reference sequence). The CDR3 is made up of 16 amino acids. In DNA form, the CDR3 reads TGTGCCTGGAGTCAGCGGTTGAGCTCTGGGGCCAACGTCCTGACTTTC. Amino acid sequence: CAWSQRLSSGANVLTF.